This T cell receptor beta chain was identified in a study of radiotherapy plus CTLA-4 blockade in lung cancer. Broader study findings: TCR clones originating in tumors grew in number in blood after radiotherapy plus ipilimumab.

This clone was counted a few times. The antigen is undetermined. Assay used: immunoSEQ multiplex PCR; TCRdb lists only in-frame clones, some missing. The table includes roughly 92,000 clones, approximately 84% detected once. CDR1 and CDR2 (germline): SGHTA, FQGTGA. The J segment lost 7 bases and the V segment lost 5 bases, leaving 16 bases of the junction unmatched. The CDR3 extends over 18 amino acids. The receptor was isolated from a human donor with non-small cell lung cancer who had a partial response to radiotherapy plus ipilimumab. V usage is TRBV7-3 and J usage is TRBJ2-2; TRBD2 matches 10 bases. The specimen comprised peripheral blood, sampled from a patient treated with radiotherapy plus ipilimumab. Here the CDR3 DNA reads TGTGCCAGCAGCACATTTAGTCTAGCGGGAGAGAACGGCGGGGAGCTGTTTTTT. It codes for CASSTFSLAGENGGELFF.